These T cell receptor beta chains were read from a single sample in a study of shared clonotypes between healthy human individuals. Produced via immunoSEQ multiplex PCR; TCRdb's table is partial and in-frame only. This sample has about 680,000 clones, with roughly nine tenths found just once. Sequenced material: naive CD8+ T cells sorted from blood. The receptors were gathered from a man aged 25-45 years in good health. Both conserved end residues are part of each CDR3. The order of the fields is V gene, D gene, clone size, J gene, CDR3 DNA, CDR3 protein. A D gene is named only where the DNA matches it firmly. Some rows mark clone size as missing; the rest say once, few, many or name a class of expanded clone.

v_gene: TRBV4-3
d_gene: TRBD2
abundance: .
j_gene: TRBJ2-7
CDR3nt: TGCGCCAGCAGCCAAGAAGGGTCGCTAGCGGGAGTCGCCTACGAGCAGTACTTC
CDR3aa: CASSQEGSLAGVAYEQYF

v_gene: TRBV13
d_gene: TRBD2
abundance: .
j_gene: TRBJ2-5
CDR3nt: TGTGCCAGCAGCTCATGGACTAGACAAGAGACCCAGTACTTC
CDR3aa: CASSSWTRQETQYF

v_gene: TRBV27
d_gene: .
abundance: .
j_gene: TRBJ2-7
CDR3nt: TGTGCCAGCAGTCCTTGGGGGGGCGGCGAGCAGTACTTC
CDR3aa: CASSPWGGGEQYF

v_gene: TRBV7-6
d_gene: .
abundance: .
j_gene: TRBJ2-7
CDR3nt: TGTGCCAGCAGCACACTACCCGGGACTGGAACCTACGAGCAGTACTTC
CDR3aa: CASSTLPGTGTYEQYF

v_gene: TRBV9
d_gene: TRBD1
abundance: .
j_gene: TRBJ2-1
CDR3nt: TGTGCCAGCAGCGGGACAGGGGAGCTAAATGAGCAGTTCTTC
CDR3aa: CASSGTGELNEQFF

v_gene: TRBV7-3
d_gene: .
abundance: .
j_gene: TRBJ2-7
CDR3nt: TGTGCCAGCAGCTTAACCCCCGGTAGGGCCTACGAGCAGTACTTC
CDR3aa: CASSLTPGRAYEQYF

v_gene: TRBV28
d_gene: TRBD2
abundance: once
j_gene: TRBJ2-2
CDR3nt: TGTGCCAGCCTTCTTCGGGGGGGAGAGAGCGGGAGAGTTTACACCGGGGAGCTGTTTTTT
CDR3aa: CASLLRGGESGRVYTGELFF

v_gene: TRBV7-6
d_gene: TRBD1
abundance: .
j_gene: TRBJ2-1
CDR3nt: TGTGCCAGCAGCCCAACCTCCGGGACAGTTAATTTCCATGAGCAGTTCTTC
CDR3aa: CASSPTSGTVNFHEQFF

v_gene: TRBV10-3
d_gene: .
abundance: .
j_gene: TRBJ1-1
CDR3nt: TGTGCCATCATAGCACAGGGGAACACTGAAGCTTTCTTT
CDR3aa: CAIIAQGNTEAFF

v_gene: TRBV5-1
d_gene: TRBD2
abundance: once
j_gene: TRBJ2-5
CDR3nt: TGCGCCAGCAGCTCCACTAGCGGAGAGACCCAGTACTTC
CDR3aa: CASSSTSGETQYF

v_gene: TRBV6-5
d_gene: .
abundance: once
j_gene: TRBJ1-1
CDR3nt: TGTGCCAGCAGTTACTCTGGGGGGACTGAAGCTTTCTTT
CDR3aa: CASSYSGGTEAFF

v_gene: TRBV29-1
d_gene: TRBD2
abundance: once
j_gene: TRBJ2-3
CDR3nt: TGCAGCGTGGGAGGGGAAACTAGCACAGATACGCAGTATTTT
CDR3aa: CSVGGETSTDTQYF

v_gene: TRBV5-5
d_gene: .
abundance: once
j_gene: TRBJ2-5
CDR3nt: TGTGCCAGCAGCTTCGTGGGTATGGGGCAAGAGACCCAGTACTTC
CDR3aa: CASSFVGMGQETQYF

v_gene: TRBV28
d_gene: TRBD1
abundance: .
j_gene: TRBJ2-3
CDR3nt: TGTGCCAGCAGTTTCTCAGACAGGGAGATGGATACGCAGTATTTT
CDR3aa: CASSFSDREMDTQYF

v_gene: TRBV28
d_gene: .
abundance: .
j_gene: TRBJ1-3
CDR3nt: TGTGCCAGCAGTTCGATTCGGAGCTCTGGAAACACCATATATTTT
CDR3aa: CASSSIRSSGNTIYF

v_gene: TRBV7-9
d_gene: TRBD1
abundance: many
j_gene: TRBJ1-2
CDR3nt: TGTGCCAGCAGCGGCCGGGACAGGGGGGTTCACGGCTACACCTTC
CDR3aa: CASSGRDRGVHGYTF

v_gene: TRBV4-3
d_gene: TRBD2
abundance: .
j_gene: TRBJ2-2
CDR3nt: TGCGCCAGCAGCCAAGATATGGCGGGAGGGAACACCGGGGAGCTGTTTTTT
CDR3aa: CASSQDMAGGNTGELFF

v_gene: TRBV11-2
d_gene: TRBD2
abundance: .
j_gene: TRBJ2-7
CDR3nt: TGTGCCAGCAGCGATGGGCGGACTAGCGGGCAATTGGACTACGAGCAGTACTTC
CDR3aa: CASSDGRTSGQLDYEQYF

v_gene: TRBV7-9
d_gene: .
abundance: once
j_gene: TRBJ2-7
CDR3nt: TGTGCCAGCAGCTTAGCGGTCACCTACGAGCAGTACTTC
CDR3aa: CASSLAVTYEQYF

v_gene: TRBV6-5
d_gene: .
abundance: .
j_gene: TRBJ1-5
CDR3nt: TGTGCCAGCAGTTACCGATCAGGGTTTAGCAATCAGCCCCAGCATTTT
CDR3aa: CASSYRSGFSNQPQHF

v_gene: TRBV29-1
d_gene: .
abundance: once
j_gene: TRBJ2-1
CDR3nt: TGCAGCGTTTCCGGGACCTTCAATGAGCAGTTCTTC
CDR3aa: CSVSGTFNEQFF

v_gene: TRBV9
d_gene: .
abundance: .
j_gene: TRBJ2-2
CDR3nt: TGTGCCAGAGAGGGGAGAGCTGGCGGGGAGCTGTTTTTT
CDR3aa: CAREGRAGGELFF

v_gene: TRBV4-1
d_gene: .
abundance: .
j_gene: TRBJ2-7
CDR3nt: TGCGCCAGCAGCCAGCCAGGACGTTACGAGCAGTACTTC
CDR3aa: CASSQPGRYEQYF

v_gene: TRBV28
d_gene: TRBD2
abundance: .
j_gene: TRBJ2-3
CDR3nt: TGTGCCAGCAGTCCCCGGGAGGGCCCCACAGATACGCAGTATTTT
CDR3aa: CASSPREGPTDTQYF

v_gene: TRBV29-1
d_gene: .
abundance: .
j_gene: TRBJ2-1
CDR3nt: TGCAGCGCTGTCCCGAGGAGCTCCTACAATGAGCAGTTCTTC
CDR3aa: CSAVPRSSYNEQFF

v_gene: TRBV27
d_gene: TRBD1
abundance: .
j_gene: TRBJ2-2
CDR3nt: TGTGCCAGCACCCCCGACAGGGCGAACACCGGGGAGCTGTTTTTT
CDR3aa: CASTPDRANTGELFF

v_gene: TRBV7-9
d_gene: TRBD2
abundance: .
j_gene: TRBJ2-7
CDR3nt: TGTGCCAGCAGCGCGGCGGGAGTACTGTTCTACGAGCAGTACTTC
CDR3aa: CASSAAGVLFYEQYF